This T cell receptor (beta chain) stems from a study of CD8+ T cells in alopecia areata. Study-wide findings and caveats: Across lesional scalp, and particularly alopecia totalis/universalis, clonality surpassed that of normal scalp.

Following extraction, RNA underwent reverse transcription to cDNA, which served as the sequencing template. Profiled with immunoSEQ multiplex PCR; TCRdb holds only in-frame clones, not every one. The data contain under 250,000 clones, more than 45% of them singletons. A remark on this clone: The antigen is not known.

CDR1 is MNHEY, CDR2 SVGAGI, per germline. CDR3 length: 14 residues. Trimming removed 6 bases from V and 4 bases from J; junction bases left unmatched: 4. CD4+ and CD8+ T cells were sorted from PBMCs stained for CD3, CD4 and CD8. The receptor's source is a human donor with alopecia areata. The material sequenced was CD4+ T cells sorted from blood, taken at week 0. V is TRBV6-5 and J is TRBJ2-1; 9 bases fit TRBD2. CDR3 DNA sequence: TGTGCCAGCAGAAATCTAGCGGGATACAATGAGCAGTTCTTC. It is translated as CASRNLAGYNEQFF.